This T cell receptor (beta chain) was recovered during a study of read filtering for tumor transcriptome and immune sequencing. Overall study: Patients were approximately 17 male and some 15 female, mean age roughly 68 years, range roughly 47 to 85. General observations from the study: Dropping single-read clonotypes raised IR-seq and RNA-seq shared-clonotype correlation. Approximately 82% of IR-seq clonotypes had one read, totaling approximately 3.5% of reads; RNA-seq: approximately 75% and 45%.

This clonotype has more than one count but fewer than ten. The target antigen is unknown. Sampling of bone marrow took place during active disease in every patient. From roughly 0.4 ug of RNA, a library with molecular barcoded alpha/delta and beta/gamma adaptors was made. One entry per CDR3 protein results from TCRdb running MiXCR on the reads. The sample includes about 24,000 distinct CDR3 sequences, under 25% of them seen just once. J lost 5 bases, V lost 5 bases, and 18 bases had no gene match. The germline CDR1 and CDR2 sequences are PRHDT and FYEKMQ (reference sequence). The length of the CDR3 is 17 residues.

Sequencing was carried out using a population of CD138-negative cells sorted from bone marrow. The origin of this receptor is a donor at least 40 years old with multiple myeloma. The chain has TRBV13 and TRBJ2-7; TRBD2 agrees at 7 bases. Written as DNA, the CDR3 is TGTGCCAGCAGCCCGCGGGGGAGGGGAGCGGGATCCCACGAGCAGTACTTC. Its protein is CASSPRGRGAGSHEQYF. Using reference TRBV13 and TRBJ2-7 for the parts outside the CDR3, the full variable domain is AAGVIQSPRHLIKEKRETATLKCYPIPRHDTVYWYQQGPGQDPQFLISFYEKMQSDKGSIPDRFSAQQFSDYHSELNMSSLELGDSALYFCASSPRGRGAGSHEQYFGPGTRLTVT.